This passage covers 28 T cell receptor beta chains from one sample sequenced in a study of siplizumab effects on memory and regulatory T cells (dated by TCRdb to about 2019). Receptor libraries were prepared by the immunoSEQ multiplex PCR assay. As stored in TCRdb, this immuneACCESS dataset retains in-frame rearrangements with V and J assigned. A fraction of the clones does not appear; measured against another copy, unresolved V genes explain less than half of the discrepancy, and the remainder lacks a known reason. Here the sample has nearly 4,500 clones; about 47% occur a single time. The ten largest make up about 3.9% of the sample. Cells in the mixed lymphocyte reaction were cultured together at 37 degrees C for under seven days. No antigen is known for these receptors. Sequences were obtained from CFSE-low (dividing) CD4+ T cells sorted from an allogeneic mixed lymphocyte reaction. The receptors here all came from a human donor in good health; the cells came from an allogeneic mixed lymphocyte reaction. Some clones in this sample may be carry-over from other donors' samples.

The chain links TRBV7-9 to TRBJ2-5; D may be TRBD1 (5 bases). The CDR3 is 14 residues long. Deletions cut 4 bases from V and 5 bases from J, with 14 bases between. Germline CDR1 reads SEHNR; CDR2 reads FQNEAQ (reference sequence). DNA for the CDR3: TGTGCCAGCAGCTCTCGGGTTCAGGGTGAGACCCAGTACTTC. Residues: CASSSRVQGETQYF.

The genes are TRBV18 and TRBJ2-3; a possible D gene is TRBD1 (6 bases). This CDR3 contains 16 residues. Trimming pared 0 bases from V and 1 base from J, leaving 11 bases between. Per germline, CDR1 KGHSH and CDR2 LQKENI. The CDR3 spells CASSPPRGSGTDTQYF. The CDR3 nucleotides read TGTGCCAGCTCACCACCAAGGGGGTCTGGCACAGATACGCAGTATTTT.

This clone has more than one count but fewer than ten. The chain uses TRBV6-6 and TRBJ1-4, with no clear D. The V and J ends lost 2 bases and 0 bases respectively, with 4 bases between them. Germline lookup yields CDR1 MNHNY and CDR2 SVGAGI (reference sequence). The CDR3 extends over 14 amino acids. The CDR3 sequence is CASSYVSTNEKLFF. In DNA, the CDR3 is TGTGCCAGCAGTTACGTGTCAACTAATGAAAAACTGTTTTTT.

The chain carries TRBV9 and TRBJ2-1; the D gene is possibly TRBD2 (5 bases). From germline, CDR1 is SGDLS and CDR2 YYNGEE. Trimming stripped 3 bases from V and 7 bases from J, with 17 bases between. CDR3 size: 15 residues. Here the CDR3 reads CASSAQLGGQNEQFF. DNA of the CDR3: TGTGCCAGCAGCGCCCAACTAGGTGGGCAAAATGAGCAGTTCTTC.

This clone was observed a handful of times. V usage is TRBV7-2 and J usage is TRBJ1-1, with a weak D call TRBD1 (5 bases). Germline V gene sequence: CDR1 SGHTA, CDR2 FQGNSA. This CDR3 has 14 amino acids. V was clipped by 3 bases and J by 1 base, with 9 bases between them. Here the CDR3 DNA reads TGTGCCAGCAGCTTTCTAGGGGCGAACACTGAAGCTTTCTTT. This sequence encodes CASSFLGANTEAFF.

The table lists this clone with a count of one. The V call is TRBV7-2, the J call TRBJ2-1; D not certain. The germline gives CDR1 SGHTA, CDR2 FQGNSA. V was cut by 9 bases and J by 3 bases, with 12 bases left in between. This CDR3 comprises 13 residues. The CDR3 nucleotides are TGTGCCAGTGCCCCTCCCTACTACAATGAGCAGTTCTTC. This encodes CASAPPYYNEQFF.

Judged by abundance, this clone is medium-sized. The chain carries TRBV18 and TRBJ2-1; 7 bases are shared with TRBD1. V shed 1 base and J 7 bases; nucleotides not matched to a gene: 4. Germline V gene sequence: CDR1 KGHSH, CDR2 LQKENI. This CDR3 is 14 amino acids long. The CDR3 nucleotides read TGTGCCAGCTCACCACTGTCAGGGGGAAATGAGCAGTTCTTC. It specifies CASSPLSGGNEQFF.

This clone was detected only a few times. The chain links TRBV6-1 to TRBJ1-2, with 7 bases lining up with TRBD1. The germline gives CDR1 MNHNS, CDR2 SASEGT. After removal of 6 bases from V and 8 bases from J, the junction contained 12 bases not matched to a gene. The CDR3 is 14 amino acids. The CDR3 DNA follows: TGTGCCAGCAGCCTAGGACAGGCCTACTGGGGCTACACCTTC. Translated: CASSLGQAYWGYTF.

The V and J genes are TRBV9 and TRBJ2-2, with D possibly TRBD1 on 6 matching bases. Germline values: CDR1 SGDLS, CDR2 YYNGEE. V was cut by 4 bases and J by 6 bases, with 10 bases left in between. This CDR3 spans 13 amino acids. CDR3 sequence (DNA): TGTGCCAGCAGCACACAGGGATCCGGGGAGCTGTTTTTT. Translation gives CASSTQGSGELFF.

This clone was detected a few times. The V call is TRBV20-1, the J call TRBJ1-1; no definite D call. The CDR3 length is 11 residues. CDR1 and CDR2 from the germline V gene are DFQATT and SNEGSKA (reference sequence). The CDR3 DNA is TGCAGCGCCGCTCGGAACACTGAAGCTTTCTTT. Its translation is CSAARNTEAFF.

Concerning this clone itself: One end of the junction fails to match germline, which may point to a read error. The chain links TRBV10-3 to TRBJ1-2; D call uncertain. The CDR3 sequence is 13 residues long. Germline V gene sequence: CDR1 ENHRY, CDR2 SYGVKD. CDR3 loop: CASSYSTVVGYTF. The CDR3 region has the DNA TGTGCCAGCAGTTACTCGACGGTTGTTGGCTACACCTTC.

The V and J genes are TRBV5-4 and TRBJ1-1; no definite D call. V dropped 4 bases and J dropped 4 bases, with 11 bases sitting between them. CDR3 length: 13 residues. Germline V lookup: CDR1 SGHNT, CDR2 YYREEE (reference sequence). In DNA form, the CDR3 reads TGTGCCAGCAGCCCTCCCGAGGGCACTGAAGCTTTCTTT. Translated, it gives CASSPPEGTEAFF.

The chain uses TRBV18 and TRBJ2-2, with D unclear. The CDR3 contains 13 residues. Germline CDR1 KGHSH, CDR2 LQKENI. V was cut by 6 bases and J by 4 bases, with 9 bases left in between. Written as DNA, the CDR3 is TGTGCCAGCTCGAAAGGAGTCACCGGGGAGCTGTTTTTT. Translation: CASSKGVTGELFF.

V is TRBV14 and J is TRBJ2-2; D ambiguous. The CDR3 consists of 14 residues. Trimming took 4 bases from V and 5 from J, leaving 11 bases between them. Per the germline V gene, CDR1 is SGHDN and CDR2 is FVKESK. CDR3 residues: CASSPLTVTGELFF. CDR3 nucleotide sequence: TGTGCCAGCAGCCCCCTGACGGTAACCGGGGAGCTGTTTTTT.

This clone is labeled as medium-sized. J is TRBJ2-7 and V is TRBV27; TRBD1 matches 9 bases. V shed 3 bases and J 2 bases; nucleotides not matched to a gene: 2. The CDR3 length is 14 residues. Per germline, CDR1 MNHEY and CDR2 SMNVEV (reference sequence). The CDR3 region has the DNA TGTGCCAGCAGTTTGCGGGACAGGGCCTACGAGCAGTACTTC. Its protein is CASSLRDRAYEQYF.

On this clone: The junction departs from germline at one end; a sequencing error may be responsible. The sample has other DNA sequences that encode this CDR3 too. CDR3 residues: CASSQASGGWTEQFF. CDR3 in DNA: TGCGCCAGCAGTCAAGCTAGCGGGGGATGGACTGAGCAGTTCTTC. The chain combines TRBV4-1 with TRBJ2-1, with 10 bases aligning to TRBD2. The CDR3 runs 15 residues. CDR1 and CDR2 from the germline V gene are MGHRA and YSYEKL.

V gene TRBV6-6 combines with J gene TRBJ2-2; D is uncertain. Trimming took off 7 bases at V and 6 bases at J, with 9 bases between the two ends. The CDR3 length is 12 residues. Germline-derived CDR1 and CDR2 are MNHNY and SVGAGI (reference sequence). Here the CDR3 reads CASKPSPGELFF. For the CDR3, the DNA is TGTGCCAGCAAACCGAGCCCCGGGGAGCTGTTTTTT.

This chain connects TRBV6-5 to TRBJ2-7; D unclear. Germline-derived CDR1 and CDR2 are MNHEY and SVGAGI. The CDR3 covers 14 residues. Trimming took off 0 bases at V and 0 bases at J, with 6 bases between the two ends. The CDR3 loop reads CASSYSGISYEQYF. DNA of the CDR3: TGTGCCAGCAGTTACTCAGGGATCTCCTACGAGCAGTACTTC.

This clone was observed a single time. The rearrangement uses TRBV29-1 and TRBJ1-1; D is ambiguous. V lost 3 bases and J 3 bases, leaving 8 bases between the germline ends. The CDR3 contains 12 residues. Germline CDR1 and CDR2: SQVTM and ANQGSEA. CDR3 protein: CSVDERYTEAFF. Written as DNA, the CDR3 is TGCAGCGTTGATGAGAGGTACACTGAAGCTTTCTTT. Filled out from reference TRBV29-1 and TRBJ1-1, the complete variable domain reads SAVISQKPSRDICQRGTSLTIQCQVDSQVTMMFWYRQQPGQSLTLIATANQGSEATYESGFVIDKFPISRPNLTFSTLTVSNMSPEDSSIYLCSVDERYTEAFFGQGTRLTVV.

CDR3: CASSFYSGLYNEQFF. The DNA for the CDR3 is TGTGCCAGCAGTTTTTATAGCGGACTGTACAATGAGCAGTTCTTC. The chain combines TRBV27 with TRBJ2-1; D possibly corresponds to TRBD2 (6 bases). Trimming cost V 3 bases and J 4 bases, with 13 bases left between them. The CDR3 runs to 15 residues. Germline V gives CDR1 MNHEY, CDR2 SMNVEV (reference sequence).

CDR3 in amino acids: CASSMGRGTDTQYF. The CDR3 nucleotides are TGTGCCAGTAGTATGGGCCGAGGCACAGATACGCAGTATTTT. The V call is TRBV19, the J call TRBJ2-3, with no clear D. Germline CDR1 LNHDA, CDR2 SQIVND (reference sequence). Trimming took 3 bases from V and 1 from J, leaving 8 bases between them. This CDR3 contains 14 residues. The variable domain in full, completed from reference TRBV19 and TRBJ2-3, reads DGGITQSPKYLFRKEGQNVTLSCEQNLNHDAMYWYRQDPGQGLRLIYYSQIVNDFQKGDIAEGYSVSREKKESFPLTVTSAQKNPTAFYLCASSMGRGTDTQYFGPGTRLTVL.

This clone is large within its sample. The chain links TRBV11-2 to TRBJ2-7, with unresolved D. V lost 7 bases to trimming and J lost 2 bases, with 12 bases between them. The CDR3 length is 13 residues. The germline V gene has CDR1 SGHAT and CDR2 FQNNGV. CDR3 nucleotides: TGTGCCAGCAACCCAACTGGACCCTACGAGCAGTACTTC. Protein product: CASNPTGPYEQYF.

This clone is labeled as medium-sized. The CDR3 reads CASSESEGAGAEAFF. CDR3 coding DNA: TGCGCCAGCAGTGAGTCGGAGGGGGCGGGCGCTGAAGCTTTCTTT. The V and J genes are TRBV10-2 and TRBJ1-1; 7 bases line up with TRBD1. CDR1 is WSHSY and CDR2 is SAAADI in the germline V gene. V lost 0 bases, J lost 6 bases, and 7 bases stayed unmatched. The CDR3 is made up of 15 amino acids.

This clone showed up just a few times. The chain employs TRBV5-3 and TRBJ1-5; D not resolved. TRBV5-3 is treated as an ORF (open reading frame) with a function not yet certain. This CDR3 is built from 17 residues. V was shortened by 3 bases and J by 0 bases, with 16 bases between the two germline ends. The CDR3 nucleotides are TGTGCCAGAAGCTCGGTCGGCCTTGACATTAGCAATCAGCCCCAGCATTTT. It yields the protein CARSSVGLDISNQPQHF.

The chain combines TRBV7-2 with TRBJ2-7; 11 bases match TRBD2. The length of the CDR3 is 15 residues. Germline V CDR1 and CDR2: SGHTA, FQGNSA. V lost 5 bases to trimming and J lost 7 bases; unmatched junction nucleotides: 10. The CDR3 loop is CASSQIAGGPWEQYF. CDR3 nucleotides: TGTGCCAGCAGCCAGATAGCGGGGGGGCCTTGGGAGCAGTACTTC.

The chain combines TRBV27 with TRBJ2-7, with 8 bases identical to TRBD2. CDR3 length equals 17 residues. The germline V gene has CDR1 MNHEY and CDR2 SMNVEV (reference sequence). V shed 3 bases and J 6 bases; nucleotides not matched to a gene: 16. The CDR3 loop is CASSLTRLAPEGPEQYF. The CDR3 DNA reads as TGTGCCAGCAGTTTGACAAGACTAGCGCCCGAGGGTCCCGAGCAGTACTTC.

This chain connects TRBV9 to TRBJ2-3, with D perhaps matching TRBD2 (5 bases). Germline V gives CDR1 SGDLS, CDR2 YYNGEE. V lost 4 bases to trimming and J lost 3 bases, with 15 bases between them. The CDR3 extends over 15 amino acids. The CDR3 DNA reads TGTGCCAGCAGCCGCCGAGAGGGAGTGACAGATACGCAGTATTTT. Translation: CASSRREGVTDTQYF.

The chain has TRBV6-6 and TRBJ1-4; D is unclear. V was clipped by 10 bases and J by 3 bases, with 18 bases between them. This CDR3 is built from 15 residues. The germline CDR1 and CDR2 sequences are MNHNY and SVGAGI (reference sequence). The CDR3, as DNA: TGTGCCACCCGGGCCCCCCTGGGAGCTAATGAAAAACTGTTTTTT. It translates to CATRAPLGANEKLFF.